This T cell receptor (beta chain) was recorded in a study of tissue T cells after allogeneic stem cell transplantation. Method: immunoSEQ multiplex PCR; TCRdb's copy keeps in-frame clones and lacks some. The sample comprises some 5,800 clones, 50% to 70% of which are singletons, and 21% rests with the top ten. Trimming removed 4 bases from V and 2 bases from J, with 16 bases in between. In germline, CDR1 is ENHRY, CDR2 SYGVKD. This CDR3 is 16 amino acids long. The sample consisted of tissue from the jejunum, taken at autopsy. The TCR sequence derives from a male donor aged 60 or older with lung cancer. The V and J genes are TRBV10-3 and TRBJ2-3, with D perhaps matching TRBD1 (6 bases). CDR3 sequence: CAISASQGGFTDTQYF. For the CDR3, the DNA is TGTGCCATCAGTGCATCACAGGGCGGTTTCACAGATACGCAGTATTTT.